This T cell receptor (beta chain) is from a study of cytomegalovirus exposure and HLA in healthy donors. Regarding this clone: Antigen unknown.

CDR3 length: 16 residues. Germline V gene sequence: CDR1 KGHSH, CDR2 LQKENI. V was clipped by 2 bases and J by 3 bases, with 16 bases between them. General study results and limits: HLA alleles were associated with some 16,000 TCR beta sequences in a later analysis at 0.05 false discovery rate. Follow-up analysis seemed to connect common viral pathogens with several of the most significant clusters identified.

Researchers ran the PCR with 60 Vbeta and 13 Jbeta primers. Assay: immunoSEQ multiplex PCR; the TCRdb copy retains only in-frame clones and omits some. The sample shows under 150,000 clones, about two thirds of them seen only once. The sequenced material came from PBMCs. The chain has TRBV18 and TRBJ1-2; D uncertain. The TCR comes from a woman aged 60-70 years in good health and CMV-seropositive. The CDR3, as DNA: TGTGCCAGCTCACCATTAAGGGAGGGTGAAGACTATGGCTACACCTTC. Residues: CASSPLREGEDYGYTF.